A selection of T cell receptor beta chains follows, all from one sample in a study of cytomegalovirus exposure and HLA in healthy donors. Some clones are missing from TCRdb's copy, which holds only in-frame ones; the method was immunoSEQ multiplex PCR. In total, the table holds 130,000 or so clones. The sequencing sample was made of PBMCs. All receptors come from a woman in her late teens or twenties in good health and CMV-seronegative. The CDR3 runs from the conserved cysteine through the conserved F or W. D genes are given only for firm matches.

v_call	d_call	j_call	cdr3_aa	cdr3_nt
TRBV28	TRBD1	TRBJ1-2	CASSFRQGGYGYTF	TGTGCCAGCAGTTTTCGACAGGGAGGTTATGGCTACACCTTC
TRBV7-3	-	TRBJ2-1	CASSLAAGPYNEQFF	TGTGCCAGCAGCTTAGCGGCAGGGCCATACAATGAGCAGTTCTTC
TRBV19	-	TRBJ1-1	CASSIRGGDTEAFF	TGTGCCAGTAGTATCCGGGGCGGGGACACTGAAGCTTTCTTT
TRBV30	TRBD2	TRBJ2-2	CAWSASGITGELFF	TGTGCCTGGAGTGCTAGCGGGATAACCGGGGAGCTGTTTTTT
TRBV2	-	TRBJ1-2	CASSEARQHYRGYTF	TGTGCCAGCAGTGAAGCGAGACAGCATTACAGAGGCTACACCTTC
TRBV18	TRBD1	TRBJ2-5	CASSPTGGRPETQYF	TGTGCCAGCTCACCGACAGGGGGTCGCCCAGAGACCCAGTACTTC
TRBV19	-	TRBJ2-5	CASSTPRTQGKETQYF	TGTGCCAGTAGTACGCCCCGGACCCAGGGCAAAGAGACCCAGTACTTC
TRBV19	-	TRBJ2-1	CASDQGASGYNEQFF	TGTGCCAGCGACCAGGGGGCTAGCGGATACAATGAGCAGTTCTTC
TRBV5-4	TRBD2	TRBJ2-1	CASSGGTSGSEQFF	TGTGCCAGCAGCGGCGGGACTAGCGGGAGTGAGCAGTTCTTC
TRBV7-8	TRBD2	TRBJ2-5	CASSLVTSGKGETQYF	TGTGCCAGCAGCTTAGTCACTAGCGGGAAGGGTGAGACCCAGTACTTC
TRBV11-2	-	TRBJ2-2	CASSLDLSGELFF	TGTGCCAGCAGCTTAGATCTTTCCGGGGAGCTGTTTTTT
TRBV12-5	-	TRBJ2-2	CASGAGQSRTGELFF	TGTGCTAGTGGGGCGGGACAGTCGCGCACCGGGGAGCTGTTTTTT
TRBV23-1	TRBD1	TRBJ1-5	CASSQSGGQGPRSNQPQHF	TGCGCCAGCAGTCAATCAGGGGGACAGGGCCCTCGGAGCAATCAGCCCCAGCATTTT
TRBV10-3	TRBD1	TRBJ2-3	CAISESTGGTDTQYF	TGTGCCATCAGTGAGTCGACAGGGGGCACAGATACGCAGTATTTT
TRBV9	TRBD1	TRBJ1-2	CASSAGQGPYGYTF	TGTGCCAGCAGCGCCGGACAGGGTCCCTATGGCTACACCTTC
TRBV11-2	-	TRBJ2-2	CASSLDRGGELFF	TGTGCCAGCAGCTTAGACAGGGGAGGGGAGCTGTTTTTT
TRBV5-1	TRBD2	TRBJ2-5	CASSSGLAGRWGVTQYF	TGCGCCAGCAGCTCGGGACTAGCGGGACGCTGGGGGGTGACCCAGTACTTC
TRBV7-3	TRBD2	TRBJ2-3	CASSLIGTLAGPTDTQYF	TGTGCCAGCAGCTTAATAGGAACGCTAGCGGGGCCCACAGATACGCAGTATTTT
TRBV7-3	TRBD1	TRBJ2-1	CASSSSGTGRNEQFF	TGTGCCAGCAGCTCTTCCGGGACAGGTAGAAATGAGCAGTTCTTC
TRBV5-1	-	TRBJ2-7	CASSFGFAYEQYF	TGCGCCAGCAGCTTCGGGTTCGCCTACGAGCAGTACTTC
TRBV30	-	TRBJ1-3	CAWADSGNTIYF	TGTGCCTGGGCAGACTCTGGAAACACCATATATTTT
TRBV11-2	TRBD2	TRBJ2-7	CASSLGTSGYEQYF	TGTGCCAGCAGCCTCGGGACTAGCGGGTACGAGCAGTACTTC
TRBV30	TRBD1	TRBJ1-3	CAWSQDRRNTIYF	TGTGCCTGGAGTCAGGACAGGAGAAACACCATATATTTT
TRBV7-9	-	TRBJ2-5	CASSQGMTEQETQYF	TGTGCCAGCAGCCAGGGGATGACAGAGCAAGAGACCCAGTACTTC
TRBV5-1	-	TRBJ1-1	CASSQIPGNTEAFF	TGCGCCAGCAGCCAAATCCCAGGGAACACTGAAGCTTTCTTT
TRBV4-1	-	TRBJ2-5	CASSQPIGRGREETQYF	TGCGCCAGCAGCCAACCCATCGGCAGGGGCCGCGAAGAGACCCAGTACTTC
TRBV7-6	-	TRBJ1-1	CASSRSDRSTEAFF	TGTGCCAGCAGCAGGTCCGACAGGAGCACTGAAGCTTTCTTT
TRBV10-2	TRBD1	TRBJ2-6	CASSGLLRTGFAGANVLTF	TGCGCCAGCAGTGGATTATTAAGGACAGGGTTCGCTGGGGCCAACGTCCTGACTTTC
TRBV9	TRBD1	TRBJ1-2	CASSEGQGPSSYGYTF	TGTGCCAGCAGCGAAGGACAGGGCCCATCATCCTATGGCTACACCTTC
TRBV30	TRBD2	TRBJ2-7	CAWGLAGASYEQYF	TGTGCCTGGGGGCTAGCGGGGGCCTCCTACGAGCAGTACTTC
TRBV7-6	TRBD1	TRBJ1-5	CASSKTGVGQPQHF	TGTGCCAGCAGCAAGACAGGGGTCGGTCAGCCCCAGCATTTT
TRBV5-4	TRBD1	TRBJ2-7	CASSLSDRDGEQYF	TGTGCCAGCAGCTTGTCAGACAGGGATGGCGAGCAGTACTTC
TRBV7-4	TRBD2	TRBJ2-7	CASSLLREWTYEQYF	TGTGCCAGCAGCTTATTGCGGGAGTGGACCTACGAGCAGTACTTC
TRBV6-5	TRBD2	TRBJ2-1	CASTIAGTNNEQFF	TGTGCCAGCACCATAGCCGGGACTAATAATGAGCAGTTCTTC
TRBV6-5	TRBD1	TRBJ1-1	CASRRQGAAEAFF	TGTGCCAGCAGGAGGCAGGGGGCGGCTGAAGCTTTCTTT
TRBV7-3	-	TRBJ1-2	CASSSERTDNYYGYTF	TGTGCCAGCAGCTCCGAGAGGACAGACAATTACTATGGCTACACCTTC
TRBV19	-	TRBJ1-5	CASSRTFPSNQPQHF	TGTGCCAGTAGTCGTACATTCCCCAGCAATCAGCCCCAGCATTTT
TRBV4-2	-	TRBJ2-2	CASSQRNYGAGELFF	TGTGCCAGCAGCCAAAGAAATTACGGGGCCGGGGAGCTGTTTTTT
TRBV15	-	TRBJ1-4	CATSRVAQQGNEKLFF	TGTGCCACCAGCAGAGTGGCACAACAGGGTAATGAAAAACTGTTTTTT
TRBV7-3	TRBD2	TRBJ2-3	CASSLGPPAGTSGILDTQYF	TGTGCCAGCAGCTTGGGGCCCCCCGCCGGGACTAGCGGGATCTTAGATACGCAGTATTTT
TRBV15	-	TRBJ2-7	CATSRDVGAYEQYF	TGTGCCACCAGCAGAGATGTGGGAGCCTACGAGCAGTACTTC
TRBV11-2	-	TRBJ1-5	CASSLGGENQPQHF	TGTGCCAGCAGCTTAGGGGGAGAGAATCAGCCCCAGCATTTT
TRBV27	TRBD1	TRBJ2-1	CASSLSWTGGGDEQFF	TGTGCCAGCAGTTTATCGTGGACAGGGGGAGGGGATGAGCAGTTCTTC
TRBV19	TRBD2	TRBJ2-1	CASRPELAGGRGEQFF	TGTGCCAGTAGACCTGAACTAGCGGGAGGACGCGGTGAGCAGTTCTTC
TRBV5-1	TRBD2	TRBJ2-7	CASRAGEDYEQYF	TGCGCCAGCAGGGCGGGAGAAGACTACGAGCAGTACTTC
TRBV5-1	TRBD2	TRBJ2-1	CASSPVVGEGSYNEQFF	TGCGCCAGCAGCCCTGTGGTGGGGGAGGGCTCCTACAATGAGCAGTTCTTC
TRBV29-1	-	TRBJ2-1	CSVGLAVRNEQFF	TGCAGCGTTGGGCTAGCCGTTCGTAATGAGCAGTTCTTC
TRBV19	-	TRBJ2-7	CASSGSGEKTYEQYF	TGTGCCAGTAGTGGTTCAGGGGAGAAGACCTACGAGCAGTACTTC